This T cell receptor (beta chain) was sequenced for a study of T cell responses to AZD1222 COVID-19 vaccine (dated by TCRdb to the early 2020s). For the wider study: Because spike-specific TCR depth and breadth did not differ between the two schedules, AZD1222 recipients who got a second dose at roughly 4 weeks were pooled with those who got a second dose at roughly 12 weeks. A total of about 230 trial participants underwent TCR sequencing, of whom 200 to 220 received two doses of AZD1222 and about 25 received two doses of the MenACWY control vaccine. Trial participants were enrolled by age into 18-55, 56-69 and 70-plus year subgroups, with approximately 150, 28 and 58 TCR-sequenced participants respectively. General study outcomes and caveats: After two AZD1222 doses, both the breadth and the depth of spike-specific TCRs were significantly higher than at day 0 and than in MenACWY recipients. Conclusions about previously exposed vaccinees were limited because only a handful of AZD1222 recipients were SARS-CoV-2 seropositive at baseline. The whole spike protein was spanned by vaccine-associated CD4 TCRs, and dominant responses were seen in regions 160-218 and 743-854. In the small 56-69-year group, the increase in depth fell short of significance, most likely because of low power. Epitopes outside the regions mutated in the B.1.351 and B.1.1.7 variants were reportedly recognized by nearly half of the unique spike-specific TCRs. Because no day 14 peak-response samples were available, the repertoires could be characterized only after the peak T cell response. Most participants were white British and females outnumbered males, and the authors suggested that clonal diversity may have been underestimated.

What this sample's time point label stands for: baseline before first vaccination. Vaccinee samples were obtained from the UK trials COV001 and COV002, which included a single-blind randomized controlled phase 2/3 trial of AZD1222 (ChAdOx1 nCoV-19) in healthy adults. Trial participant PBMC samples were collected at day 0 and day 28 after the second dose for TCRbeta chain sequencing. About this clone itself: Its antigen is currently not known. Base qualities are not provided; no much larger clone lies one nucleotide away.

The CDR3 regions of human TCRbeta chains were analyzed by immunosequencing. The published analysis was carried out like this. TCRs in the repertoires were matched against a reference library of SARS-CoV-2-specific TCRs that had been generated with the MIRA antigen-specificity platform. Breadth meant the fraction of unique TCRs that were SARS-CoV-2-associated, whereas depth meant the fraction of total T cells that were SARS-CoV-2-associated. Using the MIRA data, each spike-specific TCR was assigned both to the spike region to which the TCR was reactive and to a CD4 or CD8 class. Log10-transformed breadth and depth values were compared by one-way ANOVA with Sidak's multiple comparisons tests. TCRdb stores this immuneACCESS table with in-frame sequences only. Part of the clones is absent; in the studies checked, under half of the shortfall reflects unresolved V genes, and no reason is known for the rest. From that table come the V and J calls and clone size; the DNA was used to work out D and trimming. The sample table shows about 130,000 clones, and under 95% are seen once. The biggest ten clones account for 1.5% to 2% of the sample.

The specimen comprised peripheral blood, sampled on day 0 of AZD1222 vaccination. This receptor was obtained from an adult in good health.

The nucleotide sequence is TGTGCCAGCAGCTTATGGCGGGATCAAGAGACCCAGTACTTC. Its protein product is CASSLWRDQETQYF. The V gene is TRBV7-2 and the J gene is TRBJ2-5; TRBD2 might be the D gene, on 6 matching bases. As encoded in the germline V gene, CDR1 is SGHTA while CDR2 is FQGNSA. A distance of 9 bases separates the germline ends of V and J, which lose 2 bases and 2 bases respectively. The CDR3 spans 14 residues, from the cysteine through the phenylalanine. Only the CDR3 portion is preserved as DNA: 42 bases, with reading frame beginning at the first base.